This is a list of T cell receptor beta chains from one sample in a study of T cell changes during pregnancy in multiple sclerosis. Using immunoSEQ multiplex PCR, the repertoire was profiled, and TCRdb retains in-frame clones only, with some absent. The sample consists of tens of thousands of clones, 91% of them appearing once. The specimen was CD8+ T cells from peripheral blood mononuclear cells, collected after pregnancy. The origin of the receptors is a female donor with multiple sclerosis, enrolled in a pregnancy study. Each CDR3 is given with its conserved first and last residue. D genes are given only for firm matches. Only some rows state a clone size, as once, few, many or a class for expanded clones.

v_call: TRBV21-1; j_call: TRBJ2-7; clone_size: NA; d_call: NA; cdr3_nt: TGTGCCAGCAGCAAAGCCGGGACTAGCGGGACCCACGAGCAGTACTTC; cdr3_aa: CASSKAGTSGTHEQYF
v_call: TRBV7-2; j_call: TRBJ2-1; clone_size: NA; d_call: TRBD2; cdr3_nt: TGTGCCAGCAGCCCCAGACTAGCGGGAGGGCCCAATGAGCAGTTCTTC; cdr3_aa: CASSPRLAGGPNEQFF
v_call: TRBV19; j_call: TRBJ2-1; clone_size: NA; d_call: NA; cdr3_nt: TGTGCCAGTAGTTCGGTAGCGGAGAGCTACAATGAGCAGTTCTTC; cdr3_aa: CASSSVAESYNEQFF
v_call: TRBV19; j_call: TRBJ1-5; clone_size: many; d_call: NA; cdr3_nt: TGTGCCAGTAGTATAGATTCAGGGGCTCGCAATCAGCCCCAGCATTTT; cdr3_aa: CASSIDSGARNQPQHF
v_call: TRBV6-1; j_call: TRBJ1-1; clone_size: NA; d_call: NA; cdr3_nt: TGTGCCAGCAGTGAAGACGGTTGGACAGCAAGAGACACTGAAGCTTTCTTT; cdr3_aa: CASSEDGWTARDTEAFF
v_call: TRBV27; j_call: TRBJ2-1; clone_size: few; d_call: TRBD2; cdr3_nt: TGTGCCAGCAGTTTGGGACTAGCGGCCTACAATGAGCAGTTCTTC; cdr3_aa: CASSLGLAAYNEQFF
v_call: TRBV19; j_call: TRBJ2-2; clone_size: NA; d_call: NA; cdr3_nt: TGTGCCAGTAGTATCGGCACCGGGGAGCTGTTTTTT; cdr3_aa: CASSIGTGELFF
v_call: TRBV7-9; j_call: TRBJ2-7; clone_size: NA; d_call: NA; cdr3_nt: TGTGCCAGCAGCCCCCTACCCTACGAGCAGTACTTC; cdr3_aa: CASSPLPYEQYF
v_call: TRBV9; j_call: TRBJ2-3; clone_size: NA; d_call: TRBD2; cdr3_nt: TGTGCCAGCAGCGGGGCGGGGGGATCGGGGGATACGCAGTATTTT; cdr3_aa: CASSGAGGSGDTQYF
v_call: TRBV27; j_call: TRBJ2-7; clone_size: NA; d_call: NA; cdr3_nt: TGTGCCAGCAGTTTAACCCCGTTAAGCGGACCCTACGAGCAGTACTTC; cdr3_aa: CASSLTPLSGPYEQYF
v_call: TRBV6-5; j_call: TRBJ2-5; clone_size: NA; d_call: TRBD2; cdr3_nt: TGTGCCAGCAGTTACGGGGGAGGGCACCAAGAGACCCAGTACTTC; cdr3_aa: CASSYGGGHQETQYF
v_call: TRBV14; j_call: TRBJ2-7; clone_size: NA; d_call: NA; cdr3_nt: TGTGCCAGCAGCCGCACAGGGAGAATCTACGAGCAGTACTTC; cdr3_aa: CASSRTGRIYEQYF
v_call: TRBV5-1; j_call: TRBJ1-1; clone_size: NA; d_call: NA; cdr3_nt: TGCGCCAGCAGCTTGGGCGAGACGGGTACAGGGCCTGAAGCTTTCTTT; cdr3_aa: CASSLGETGTGPEAFF
v_call: TRBV18; j_call: TRBJ2-7; clone_size: once; d_call: TRBD2; cdr3_nt: TGTGCCAGCTCACCAATGGGACTAGCGGGAGGTAACGAGCAGTACTTC; cdr3_aa: CASSPMGLAGGNEQYF
v_call: TRBV6-5; j_call: TRBJ2-5; clone_size: NA; d_call: NA; cdr3_nt: TGTGCCAGCAGCGGACAGTATTCCCAAGAGACCCAGTACTTC; cdr3_aa: CASSGQYSQETQYF
v_call: TRBV27; j_call: TRBJ2-5; clone_size: once; d_call: TRBD2; cdr3_nt: TGTGCCAGCAGACCCGGGACTAGCGGGAGCAGGGAGACCCAGTACTTC; cdr3_aa: CASRPGTSGSRETQYF
v_call: TRBV13; j_call: TRBJ2-1; clone_size: NA; d_call: NA; cdr3_nt: TGTGCCAGCAGCCAGACAGCGACGCGGGAGCAGTTCTTC; cdr3_aa: CASSQTATREQFF
v_call: TRBV27; j_call: TRBJ1-1; clone_size: NA; d_call: TRBD1; cdr3_nt: TGTGCCAGCAGTCCAGACAGGGTTGGGACTGAAGCTTTCTTT; cdr3_aa: CASSPDRVGTEAFF
v_call: TRBV27; j_call: TRBJ1-2; clone_size: NA; d_call: TRBD1; cdr3_nt: TGTGCCAGCAGTTTATCGTTTGCAGGGGGCAATGGCTACACCTTC; cdr3_aa: CASSLSFAGGNGYTF
v_call: TRBV2; j_call: TRBJ2-7; clone_size: NA; d_call: NA; cdr3_nt: TGTGCCAGCATCCAAACCGGGACAGAGCAGTACTTC; cdr3_aa: CASIQTGTEQYF
v_call: TRBV28; j_call: TRBJ2-1; clone_size: once; d_call: NA; cdr3_nt: TGTGCCAGCAGTTTGGAGTCTAGCATATACTCCTACAATGAGCAGTTCTTC; cdr3_aa: CASSLESSIYSYNEQFF
v_call: TRBV4-2; j_call: TRBJ2-7; clone_size: medium-sized; d_call: TRBD2; cdr3_nt: TGTGCCAGCAGCCAAGAGCCTAGCGGGGAATCCTACGAGCAGTACTTC; cdr3_aa: CASSQEPSGESYEQYF
v_call: TRBV2; j_call: TRBJ2-7; clone_size: once; d_call: TRBD1; cdr3_nt: TGTGCCAGCAGTGAGGACAGGGGGGAATACGAGCAGTACTTC; cdr3_aa: CASSEDRGEYEQYF
v_call: TRBV18; j_call: TRBJ2-7; clone_size: NA; d_call: NA; cdr3_nt: TGTGCCAGCTCCCATAGAGGGATCTCCTACGAGCAGTACTTC; cdr3_aa: CASSHRGISYEQYF
v_call: TRBV30; j_call: TRBJ2-2; clone_size: NA; d_call: NA; cdr3_nt: TGTGCCTGGAGTGTACCTGACAGGCTGAACACCGGGGAGCTGTTTTTT; cdr3_aa: CAWSVPDRLNTGELFF
v_call: TRBV5-5; j_call: TRBJ2-7; clone_size: NA; d_call: NA; cdr3_nt: TGTGCCAGCAGTTTACGATGGGGGGAAGGATCCTACGAGCAGTACTTC; cdr3_aa: CASSLRWGEGSYEQYF
v_call: TRBV16; j_call: TRBJ1-2; clone_size: NA; d_call: TRBD1; cdr3_nt: TGTGCCAGCAGCCAAAGGTCTCAGGGGGCTCCTAACTATGGCTACACCTTC; cdr3_aa: CASSQRSQGAPNYGYTF
v_call: TRBV5-6; j_call: TRBJ1-1; clone_size: NA; d_call: NA; cdr3_nt: TGTGCCAGCAGCTTGGGTCAAGGGGGTATGAACACTGAAGCTTTCTTT; cdr3_aa: CASSLGQGGMNTEAFF
v_call: TRBV29-1; j_call: TRBJ1-2; clone_size: NA; d_call: NA; cdr3_nt: TGCAGCGTCGAGACTTTTCGGGACTATGGCTACACCTTC; cdr3_aa: CSVETFRDYGYTF